The subject of this entry is one TCR beta chain. The antigen remains undetermined. Germline loops: CDR1 SNHLY, CDR2 FYNNEI. Trimming shortened V by 8 bases and J by 6 bases, and 10 bases separated the two germline ends. The CDR3 is 11 amino acids. The source of the sample is a study of T cell responses to AZD1222 COVID-19 vaccine. Generated by immunoSEQ multiplex PCR, the TCRdb table keeps only in-frame clones and is missing some. The table shows roughly 58,000 clones, with 85% occurring only once. Study outcomes and limitations: Clonal diversity was possibly underestimated; the donors were predominantly white British and more often female.

The receptor was derived from an adult in good health. This chain joins TRBV2 and TRBJ1-1; D gene unclear. The specimen comprised peripheral blood, sampled on day 0 of MenACWY control vaccination. For the CDR3, the DNA is TGTGCCAGCGGGCCCGACGCTGAAGCTTTCTTT. Protein: CASGPDAEAFF.